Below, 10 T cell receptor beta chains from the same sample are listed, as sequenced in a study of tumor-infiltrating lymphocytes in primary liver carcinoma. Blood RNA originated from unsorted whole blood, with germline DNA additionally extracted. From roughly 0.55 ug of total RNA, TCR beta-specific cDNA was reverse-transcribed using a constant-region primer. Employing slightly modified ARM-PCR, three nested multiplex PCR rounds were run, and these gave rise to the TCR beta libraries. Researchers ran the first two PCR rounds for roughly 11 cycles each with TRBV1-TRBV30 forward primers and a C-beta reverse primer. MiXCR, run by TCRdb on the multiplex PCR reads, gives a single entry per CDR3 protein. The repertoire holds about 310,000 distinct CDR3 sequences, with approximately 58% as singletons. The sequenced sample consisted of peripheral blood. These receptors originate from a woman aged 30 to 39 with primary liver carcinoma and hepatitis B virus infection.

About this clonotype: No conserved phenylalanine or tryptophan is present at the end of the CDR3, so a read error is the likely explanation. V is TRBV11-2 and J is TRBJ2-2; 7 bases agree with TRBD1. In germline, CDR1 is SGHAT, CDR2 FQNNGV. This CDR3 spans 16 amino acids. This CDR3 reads CASSSDRVGNIGELFC. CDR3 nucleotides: TGTGCCAGCAGCTCAGACAGGGTGGGGAACATCGGGGAGCTGTTTTGT.

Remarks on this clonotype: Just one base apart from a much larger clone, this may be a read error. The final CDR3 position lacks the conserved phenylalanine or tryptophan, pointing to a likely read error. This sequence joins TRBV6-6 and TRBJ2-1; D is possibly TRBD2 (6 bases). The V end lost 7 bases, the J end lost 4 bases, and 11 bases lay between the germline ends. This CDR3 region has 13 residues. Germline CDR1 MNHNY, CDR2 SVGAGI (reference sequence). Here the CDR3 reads CASNPGTYNEQFS. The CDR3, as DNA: TGTGCCAGCAATCCCGGGACTTACAATGAGCAGTTCTCC.

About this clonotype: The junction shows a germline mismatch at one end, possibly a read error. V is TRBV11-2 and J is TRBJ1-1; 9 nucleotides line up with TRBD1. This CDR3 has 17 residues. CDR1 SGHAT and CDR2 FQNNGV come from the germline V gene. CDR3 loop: CVSSLTLPGQGATEVFF. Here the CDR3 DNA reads TGTGTCAGCAGCCTCACCCTCCCGGGACAGGGAGCAACTGAAGTTTTCTTT.

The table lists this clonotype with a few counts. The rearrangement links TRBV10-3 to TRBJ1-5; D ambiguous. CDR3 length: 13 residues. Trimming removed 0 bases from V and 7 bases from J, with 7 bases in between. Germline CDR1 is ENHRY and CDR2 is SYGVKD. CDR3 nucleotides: TGTGCCATCAGTGAGTCGGCCTCCCAGCCCCAGCATTTT. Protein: CAISESASQPQHF.

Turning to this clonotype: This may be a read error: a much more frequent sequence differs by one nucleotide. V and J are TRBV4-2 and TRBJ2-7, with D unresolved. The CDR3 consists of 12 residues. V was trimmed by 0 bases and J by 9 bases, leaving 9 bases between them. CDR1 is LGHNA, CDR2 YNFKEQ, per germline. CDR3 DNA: TGTGCCAGCAGCCAAGAACCCACCATGCAGTACTTC. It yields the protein CASSQEPTMQYF.

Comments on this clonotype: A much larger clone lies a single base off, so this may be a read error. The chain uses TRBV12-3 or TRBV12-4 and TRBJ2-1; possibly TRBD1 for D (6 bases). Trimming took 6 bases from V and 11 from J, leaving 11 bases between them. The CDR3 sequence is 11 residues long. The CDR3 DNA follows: TGTGCCAGCAGGAGGACAGCAAAGCAGTTCTTC. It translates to CASRRTAKQFF.

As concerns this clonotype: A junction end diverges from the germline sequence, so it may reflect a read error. CDR3: CARSQVAGMKNEQFF. CDR3 in DNA: TGTGCCAGGAGCCAAGTGGCGGGAATGAAGAATGAGCAGTTCTTC. This sequence joins TRBV14 and TRBJ2-1, with D possibly matching TRBD2 (6 bases). The germline gives CDR1 SGHDN, CDR2 FVKESK. The CDR3 loop spans 15 amino acids.

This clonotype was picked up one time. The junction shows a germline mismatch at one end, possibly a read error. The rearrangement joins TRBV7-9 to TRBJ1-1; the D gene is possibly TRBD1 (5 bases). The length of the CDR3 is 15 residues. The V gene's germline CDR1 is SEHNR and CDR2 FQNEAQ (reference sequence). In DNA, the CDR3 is TGTACCAGCAGCTCAAAGGGGCTGGTGGCCACTGAAGCTTTCTTT. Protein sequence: CTSSSKGLVATEAFF.

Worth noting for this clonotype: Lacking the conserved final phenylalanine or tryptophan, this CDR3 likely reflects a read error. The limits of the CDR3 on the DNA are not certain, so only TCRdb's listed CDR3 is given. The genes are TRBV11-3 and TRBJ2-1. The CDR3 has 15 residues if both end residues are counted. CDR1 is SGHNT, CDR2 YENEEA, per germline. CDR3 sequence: CASSLGLLAYNEHFI.

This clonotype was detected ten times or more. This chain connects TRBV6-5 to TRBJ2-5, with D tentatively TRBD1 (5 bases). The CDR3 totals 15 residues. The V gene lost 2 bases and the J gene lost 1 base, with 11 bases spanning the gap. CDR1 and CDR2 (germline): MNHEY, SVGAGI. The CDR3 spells CASSYDDSSQETQYF. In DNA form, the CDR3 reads TGTGCCAGCAGTTACGACGACAGCAGCCAAGAGACCCAGTACTTC.